The present T cell receptor (beta chain) was sequenced within a study of shared clonotypes between healthy human individuals. Method: immunoSEQ multiplex PCR; TCRdb's copy keeps in-frame clones and lacks some. The sample consists of approximately 710,000 clones, about nine tenths of them appearing once. Healthy HIV-negative adults without recent acute infections or vaccinations served as donors. What CD8 memory combined were CD45RO+ cells and CCR7-negative CD45RA+ TemRA cells. Study-level points and caveats: Only blood samples were collected, and tissue repertoires likely differ. Estimated richness was generally greater in naive than memory subsets.

Trimming cost V 4 bases and J 6 bases, with 15 bases left between them. CDR1 and CDR2 from the germline V gene are LNHDA and SQIVND (reference sequence). CDR3 length: 14 residues. About this clone: Its antigen is not identified.

The specimen was memory CD8+ T cells from PBMCs. Described subset: CD45RO+ cells pooled with CCR7-negative TemRA cells. This sequence was found in a man between 18 and 29 years old in good health. Some clones in this sample may be carry-over from other donors' samples. The J gene is TRBJ1-1, the V gene TRBV19; D is possibly TRBD1 (5 bases). The CDR3 spells CASSTRVEEPEAFF. CDR3 DNA sequence: TGTGCCAGTAGTACCAGGGTAGAGGAGCCTGAAGCTTTCTTT. Full variable domain (missing parts from reference TRBV19 and TRBJ1-1): DGGITQSPKYLFRKEGQNVTLSCEQNLNHDAMYWYRQDPGQGLRLIYYSQIVNDFQKGDIAEGYSVSREKKESFPLTVTSAQKNPTAFYLCASSTRVEEPEAFFGQGTRLTVV.